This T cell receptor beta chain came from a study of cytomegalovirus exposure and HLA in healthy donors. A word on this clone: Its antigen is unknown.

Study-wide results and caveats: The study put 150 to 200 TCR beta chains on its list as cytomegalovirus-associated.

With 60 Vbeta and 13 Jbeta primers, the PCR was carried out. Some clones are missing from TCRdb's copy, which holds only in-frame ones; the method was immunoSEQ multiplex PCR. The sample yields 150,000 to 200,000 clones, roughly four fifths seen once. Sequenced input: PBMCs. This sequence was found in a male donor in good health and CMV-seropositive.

CDR3 residues: CASSSPTSGRAKNIQYF. CDR3 DNA: TGTGCCAGCAGTTCCCCGACTAGCGGGAGAGCCAAAAACATTCAGTACTTC. V gene TRBV28 combines with J gene TRBJ2-4, with 12 bases lining up with TRBD2. In germline, CDR1 is MDHEN, CDR2 SYDVKM. The length of the CDR3 is 17 residues. V was clipped by 4 bases and J by 0 bases; unmatched bases: 4.